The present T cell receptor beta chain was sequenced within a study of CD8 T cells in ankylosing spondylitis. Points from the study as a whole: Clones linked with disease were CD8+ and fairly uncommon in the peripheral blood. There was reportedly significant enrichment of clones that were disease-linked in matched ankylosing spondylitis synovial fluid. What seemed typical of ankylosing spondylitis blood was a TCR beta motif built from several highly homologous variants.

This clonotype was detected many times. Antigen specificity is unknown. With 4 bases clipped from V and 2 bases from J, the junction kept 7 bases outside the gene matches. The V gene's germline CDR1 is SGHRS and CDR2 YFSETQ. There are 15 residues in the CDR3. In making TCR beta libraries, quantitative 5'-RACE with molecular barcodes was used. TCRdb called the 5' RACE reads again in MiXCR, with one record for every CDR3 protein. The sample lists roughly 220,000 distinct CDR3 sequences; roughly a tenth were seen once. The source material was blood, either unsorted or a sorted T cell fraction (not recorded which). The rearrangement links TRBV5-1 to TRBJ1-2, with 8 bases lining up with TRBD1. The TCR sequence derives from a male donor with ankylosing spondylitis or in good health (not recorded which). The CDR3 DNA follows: TGCGCCAGCAGCCACCCGGACAGGGTCAACTATGGCTACACCTTC. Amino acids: CASSHPDRVNYGYTF.